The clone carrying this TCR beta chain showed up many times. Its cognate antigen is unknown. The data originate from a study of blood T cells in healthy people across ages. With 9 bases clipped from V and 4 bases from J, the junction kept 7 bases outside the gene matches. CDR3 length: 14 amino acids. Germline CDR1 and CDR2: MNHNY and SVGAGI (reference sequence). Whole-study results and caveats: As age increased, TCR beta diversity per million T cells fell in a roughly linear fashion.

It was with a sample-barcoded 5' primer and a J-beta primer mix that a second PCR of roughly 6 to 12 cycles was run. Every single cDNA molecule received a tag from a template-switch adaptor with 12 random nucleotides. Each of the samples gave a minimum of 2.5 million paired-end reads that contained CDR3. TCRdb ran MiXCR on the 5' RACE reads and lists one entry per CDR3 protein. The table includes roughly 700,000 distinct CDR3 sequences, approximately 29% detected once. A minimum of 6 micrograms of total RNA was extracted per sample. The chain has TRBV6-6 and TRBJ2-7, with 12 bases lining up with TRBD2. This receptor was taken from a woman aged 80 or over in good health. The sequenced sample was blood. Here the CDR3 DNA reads TGTGCCAGTGAACGCGGGACTAGCGGGTACGAGCAGTACTTC. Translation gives CASERGTSGYEQYF.